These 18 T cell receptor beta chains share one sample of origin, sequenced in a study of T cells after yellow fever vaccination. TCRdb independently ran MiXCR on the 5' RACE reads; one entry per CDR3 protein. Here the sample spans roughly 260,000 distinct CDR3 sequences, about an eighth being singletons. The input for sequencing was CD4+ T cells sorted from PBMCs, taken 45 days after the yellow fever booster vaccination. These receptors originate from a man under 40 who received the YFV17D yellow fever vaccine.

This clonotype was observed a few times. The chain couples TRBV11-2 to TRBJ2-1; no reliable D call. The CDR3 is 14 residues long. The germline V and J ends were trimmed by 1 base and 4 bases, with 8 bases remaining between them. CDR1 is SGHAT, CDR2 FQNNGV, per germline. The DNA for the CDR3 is TGTGCCAGCAGCTTAGTTTCGGTTTACAATGAGCAGTTCTTC. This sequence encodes CASSLVSVYNEQFF.

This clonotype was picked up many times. CDR3: CASTWTSGTDTQYF. The CDR3 region has the DNA TGTGCCAGCACCTGGACTAGCGGAACGGATACGCAGTATTTT. V usage is TRBV7-2 and J usage is TRBJ2-3, with 10 bases that match TRBD2. Losses at the gene ends were 7 bases for V and 6 bases for J; bases not matched to a gene: 7. Germline V gene sequence: CDR1 SGHTA, CDR2 FQGNSA. The CDR3 totals 14 residues.

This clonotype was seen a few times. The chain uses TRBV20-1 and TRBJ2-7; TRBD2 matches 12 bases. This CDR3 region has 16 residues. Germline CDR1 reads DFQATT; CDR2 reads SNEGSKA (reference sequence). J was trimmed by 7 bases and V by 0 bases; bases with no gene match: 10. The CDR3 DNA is TGCAGTGCTAGAGATCGGGCTAGCGGGAGGGCCAAGGAGCAGTACTTC. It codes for CSARDRASGRAKEQYF.

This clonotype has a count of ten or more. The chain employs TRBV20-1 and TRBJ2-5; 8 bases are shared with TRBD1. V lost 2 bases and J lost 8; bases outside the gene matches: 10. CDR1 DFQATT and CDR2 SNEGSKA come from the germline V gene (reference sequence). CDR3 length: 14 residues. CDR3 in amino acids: CSARPTGVIETQYF. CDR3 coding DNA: TGCAGTGCTAGACCGACAGGGGTAATTGAAACCCAGTACTTC.

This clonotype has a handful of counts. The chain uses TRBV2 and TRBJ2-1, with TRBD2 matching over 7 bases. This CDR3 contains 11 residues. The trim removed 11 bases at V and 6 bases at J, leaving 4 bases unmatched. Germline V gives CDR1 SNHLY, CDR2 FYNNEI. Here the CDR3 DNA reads TGTGCCGGACTAGACAGCAATGAGCAGTTCTTC. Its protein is CAGLDSNEQFF.

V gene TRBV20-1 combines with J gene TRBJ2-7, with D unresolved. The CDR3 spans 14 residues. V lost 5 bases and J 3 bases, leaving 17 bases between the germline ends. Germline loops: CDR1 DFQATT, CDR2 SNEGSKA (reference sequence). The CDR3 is CSASTRWGIYEQYF. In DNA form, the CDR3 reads TGCAGTGCTTCGACACGGTGGGGAATCTACGAGCAGTACTTC.

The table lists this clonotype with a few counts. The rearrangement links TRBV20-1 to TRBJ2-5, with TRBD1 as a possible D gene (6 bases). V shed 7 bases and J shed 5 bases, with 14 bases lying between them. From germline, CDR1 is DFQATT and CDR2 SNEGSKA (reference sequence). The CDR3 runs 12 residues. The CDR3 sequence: CSVVQGSETQYF. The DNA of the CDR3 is TGCAGTGTAGTACAGGGTTCTGAGACCCAGTACTTC.

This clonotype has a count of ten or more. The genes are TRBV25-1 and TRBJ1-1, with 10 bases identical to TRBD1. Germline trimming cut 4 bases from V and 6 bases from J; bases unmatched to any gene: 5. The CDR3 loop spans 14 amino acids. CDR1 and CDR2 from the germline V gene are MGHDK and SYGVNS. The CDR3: CASSAFGQGAEAFF. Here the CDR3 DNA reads TGTGCCAGCAGTGCCTTCGGACAGGGGGCTGAAGCTTTCTTT.

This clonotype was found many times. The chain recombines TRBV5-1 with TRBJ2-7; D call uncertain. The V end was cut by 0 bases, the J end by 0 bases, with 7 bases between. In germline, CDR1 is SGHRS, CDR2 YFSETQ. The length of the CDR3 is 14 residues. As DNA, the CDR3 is TGCGCCAGCAGCTTGGGACAATACTCCTACGAGCAGTACTTC. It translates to CASSLGQYSYEQYF.

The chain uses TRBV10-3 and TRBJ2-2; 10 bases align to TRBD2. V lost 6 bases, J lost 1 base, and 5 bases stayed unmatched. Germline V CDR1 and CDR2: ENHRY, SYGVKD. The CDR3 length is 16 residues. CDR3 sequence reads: CAISYIAGGNTGELFF. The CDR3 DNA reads TGTGCCATCAGCTACATAGCGGGAGGGAACACCGGGGAGCTGTTTTTT.

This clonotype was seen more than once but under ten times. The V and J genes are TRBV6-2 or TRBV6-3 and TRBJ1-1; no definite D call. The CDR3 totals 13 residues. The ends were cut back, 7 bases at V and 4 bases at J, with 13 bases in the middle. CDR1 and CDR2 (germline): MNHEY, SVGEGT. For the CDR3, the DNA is TGTGCCAGCACTCGGCCACAACTCACTGAAGCTTTCTTT. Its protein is CASTRPQLTEAFF.

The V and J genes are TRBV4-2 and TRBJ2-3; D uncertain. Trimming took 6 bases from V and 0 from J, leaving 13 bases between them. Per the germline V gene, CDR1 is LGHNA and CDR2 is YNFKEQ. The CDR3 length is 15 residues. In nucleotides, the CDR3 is TGTGCCAGCAGTCCCCTCTTGGATAGCACAGATACGCAGTATTTT. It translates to CASSPLLDSTDTQYF.

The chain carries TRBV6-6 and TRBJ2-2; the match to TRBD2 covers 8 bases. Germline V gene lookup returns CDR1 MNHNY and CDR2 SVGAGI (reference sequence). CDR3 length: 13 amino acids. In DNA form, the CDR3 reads TGTGTCGCGGGAGGATTGAACACCGGGGAGCTGTTTTTT. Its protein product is CVAGGLNTGELFF.

In DNA form, the CDR3 reads TGCGCCAGCAGGTTGAACGCAGGGGGCGACTATGGCTACACCTTC. It is translated as CASRLNAGGDYGYTF. The chain has TRBV5-1 and TRBJ1-2, with 8 bases fitting TRBD1. CDR1 is SGHRS, CDR2 YFSETQ, per germline. The V segment lost 5 bases and the J segment 3 bases; nucleotides outside the gene matches: 9. The CDR3 covers 15 residues.

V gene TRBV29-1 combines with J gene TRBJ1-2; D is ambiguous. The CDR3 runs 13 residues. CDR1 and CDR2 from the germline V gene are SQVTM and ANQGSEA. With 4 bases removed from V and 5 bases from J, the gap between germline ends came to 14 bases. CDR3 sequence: CSVGPSGGYGYTF. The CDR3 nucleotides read TGCAGCGTTGGGCCATCCGGCGGTTATGGCTACACCTTC.

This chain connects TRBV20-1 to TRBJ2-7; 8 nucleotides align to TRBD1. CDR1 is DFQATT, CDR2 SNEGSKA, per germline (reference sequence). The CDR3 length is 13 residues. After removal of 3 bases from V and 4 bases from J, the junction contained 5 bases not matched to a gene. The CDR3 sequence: CSARRQGRYEQYF. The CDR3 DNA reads TGCAGTGCTAGGAGACAGGGGAGGTACGAGCAGTACTTC.

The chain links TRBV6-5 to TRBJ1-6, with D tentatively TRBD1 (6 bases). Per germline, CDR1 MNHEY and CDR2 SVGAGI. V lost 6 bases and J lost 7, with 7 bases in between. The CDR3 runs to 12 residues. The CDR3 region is CASSQGNSPLHF. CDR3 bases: TGTGCCAGCAGCCAGGGGAATTCACCCCTCCACTTT.

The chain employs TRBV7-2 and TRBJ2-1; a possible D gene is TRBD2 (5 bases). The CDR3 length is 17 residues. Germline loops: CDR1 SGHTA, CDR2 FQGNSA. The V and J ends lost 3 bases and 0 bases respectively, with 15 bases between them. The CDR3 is CASSFQRLSYSYNEQFF. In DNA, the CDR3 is TGTGCCAGCAGCTTTCAGCGGCTTTCATACTCCTACAATGAGCAGTTCTTC.